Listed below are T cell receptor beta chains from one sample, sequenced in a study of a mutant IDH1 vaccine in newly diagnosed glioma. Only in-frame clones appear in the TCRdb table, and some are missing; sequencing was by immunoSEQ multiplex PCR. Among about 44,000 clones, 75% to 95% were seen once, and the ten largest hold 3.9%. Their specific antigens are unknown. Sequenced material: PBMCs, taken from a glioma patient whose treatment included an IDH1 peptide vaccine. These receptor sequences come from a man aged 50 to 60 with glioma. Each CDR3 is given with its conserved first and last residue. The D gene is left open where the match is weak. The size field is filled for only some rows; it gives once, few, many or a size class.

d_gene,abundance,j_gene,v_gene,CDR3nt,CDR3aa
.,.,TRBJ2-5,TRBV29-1,TGCAGCGTTGAAGATCAGATTAGAATGCCCCAGTACTTC,CSVEDQIRMPQYF
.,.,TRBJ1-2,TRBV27,TGTGCCAGCAAAACCGACAGCCTGGGGAACTATGGCTACACCTTC,CASKTDSLGNYGYTF
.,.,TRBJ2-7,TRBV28,TGTGCCAGCAGTTTATCCGGGGTTGGGGAGCAGTACTTC,CASSLSGVGEQYF
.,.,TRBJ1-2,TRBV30,TGTGCCTGGAGTGTACGACTTAACTATGGCTACACCTTC,CAWSVRLNYGYTF
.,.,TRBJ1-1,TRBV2,TGTGCCAGCAGTGGCCTAAGGGCTAGAGGTTTAGCTGAAGCTTTCTTT,CASSGLRARGLAEAFF
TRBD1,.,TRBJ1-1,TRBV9,TGTGCCAGCAGCGCGAGCGGGACAGGGAACACTGAAGCTTTCTTT,CASSASGTGNTEAFF
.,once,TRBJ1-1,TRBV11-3,TGTGCCAGCAGCTCATCCGGAGTGAGCGACACTGAAGCTTTCTTT,CASSSSGVSDTEAFF
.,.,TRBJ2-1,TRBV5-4,TGTGCCAGCAGTGTCGGGGTTTCGGGCAATGAGCAGTTCTTC,CASSVGVSGNEQFF
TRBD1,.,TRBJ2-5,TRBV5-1,TGCGCCAGCACACCTGGGACAGGGATGGGAGAGACCCAGTACTTC,CASTPGTGMGETQYF
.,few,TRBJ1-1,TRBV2,TGTGCCAGCACCATTCGACAGTTGAACACTGAAGCTTTCTTT,CASTIRQLNTEAFF
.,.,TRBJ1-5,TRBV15,TGTGCCACCAGCAGAGATCTTCAGCCCCAGCATTTT,CATSRDLQPQHF
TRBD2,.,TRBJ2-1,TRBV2,TGTGCCAGCAGTGAAGCTAGCGGGGGGGCTAGGTACAATGAGCAGTTCTTC,CASSEASGGARYNEQFF
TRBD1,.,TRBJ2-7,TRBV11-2,TGTGCCAGCAGCAGACAGGGGGCGCTTGAGCAGTACTTC,CASSRQGALEQYF
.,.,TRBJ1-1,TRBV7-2,TGTGCCAGCACTGCCTTCGGGGAGTGGACTGAAGCTTTCTTT,CASTAFGEWTEAFF
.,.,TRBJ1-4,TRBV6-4,TGTGCCAGCAGTGACTCGCAGGGGACCCTGCCTGAAAAACTGTTTTTT,CASSDSQGTLPEKLFF
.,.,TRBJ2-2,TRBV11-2,TGTGCCAGCAGCCCGTACCAGAGGGCTGGGGAGCTGTTTTTT,CASSPYQRAGELFF
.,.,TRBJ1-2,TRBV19,TGTGCCAGTAGTATAGATTACCGGGTTCGTGGCTACACCTTC,CASSIDYRVRGYTF
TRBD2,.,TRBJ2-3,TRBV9,TGTGCCAGCAGCGTAGCTACGAGCGGGGGGCGCACAGATACGCAGTATTTT,CASSVATSGGRTDTQYF
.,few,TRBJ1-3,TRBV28,TGTGCCAGCAGTTTAGCGAGCATTTCGGGAAACACCATATATTTT,CASSLASISGNTIYF
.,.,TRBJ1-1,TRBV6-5,TGTGCCAGCAGTTACTCGGGTGGGACTGAAGCTTTCTTT,CASSYSGGTEAFF
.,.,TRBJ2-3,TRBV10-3,TGTGCCATCAGTGAACCAGCTGGAGACACAGATACGCAGTATTTT,CAISEPAGDTDTQYF
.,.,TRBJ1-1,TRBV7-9,TGTGCCAGCAGCTTAGCTCAAGGTGGGGAACTTTCTGAAGCTTTCTTT,CASSLAQGGELSEAFF
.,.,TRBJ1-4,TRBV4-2,TGTGCCAGCAGCCAAGATCAAGTCAGGCTTAATGAAAAACTGTTTTTT,CASSQDQVRLNEKLFF
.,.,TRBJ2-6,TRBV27,TGTGCCAGCAGTCCCGGCGTAAGGGCCGACGTCCTGACTTTC,CASSPGVRADVLTF
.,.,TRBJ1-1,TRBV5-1,TGCGCCAGCAGCTTGACAGTAAACACTGAAGCTTTCTTT,CASSLTVNTEAFF
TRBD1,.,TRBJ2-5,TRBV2,TGTGCCAGCAGTCGACAGGGGGCAAAAGAGACCCAGTACTTC,CASSRQGAKETQYF
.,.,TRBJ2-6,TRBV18,TGTGCCAGCTCACCAACGCTGGGGACTGGGGCCAACGTCCTGACTTTC,CASSPTLGTGANVLTF
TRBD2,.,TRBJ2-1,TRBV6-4,TGTGCCAGCAGTGACTTAGCGGGAGGAGCCAATGAGCAGTTCTTC,CASSDLAGGANEQFF
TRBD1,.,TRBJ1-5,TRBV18,TGTGCCAGCTCACTCGGGACAGGGGCCCTTAGCAATCAGCCCCAGCATTTT,CASSLGTGALSNQPQHF
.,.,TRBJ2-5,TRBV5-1,TGCGCCAGCAGCCCCCGCGCAGCTCAAGAGACCCAGTACTTC,CASSPRAAQETQYF
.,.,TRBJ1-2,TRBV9,TGTGCCAGCAGCTCAGCGGGTCGCGATGGCTACACCTTC,CASSSAGRDGYTF
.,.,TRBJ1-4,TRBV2,TGTGCCAGCAGTCGGGAAACTAATGAAAAACTGTTTTTT,CASSRETNEKLFF
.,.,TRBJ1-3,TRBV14,TGTGCCAGCAGCCAAACAGGAGCCTCTGGAAACACCATATATTTT,CASSQTGASGNTIYF
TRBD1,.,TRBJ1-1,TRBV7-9,TGTGCCAGCAGCTCTAGGGACAGGGTGAACACTGAAGCTTTCTTT,CASSSRDRVNTEAFF
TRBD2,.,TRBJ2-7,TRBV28,TGTGCCAGCAGTTCCGGACTAGCGGGCGCGTACTTC,CASSSGLAGAYF
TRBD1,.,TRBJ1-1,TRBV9,TGTGCCAGCAGCTCCGTCTGGCAGGGGGCTATCGACACTGAAGCTTTCTTT,CASSSVWQGAIDTEAFF
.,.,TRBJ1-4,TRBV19,TGTGCCAGTAGTACCCGATGGGGGACTAATGAAAAACTGTTTTTT,CASSTRWGTNEKLFF
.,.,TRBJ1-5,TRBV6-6,TGTGCCAGCAGTTACTCTACGGAGGGCCAGCCCCAGCATTTT,CASSYSTEGQPQHF
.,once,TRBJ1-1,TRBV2,TGTGCCAGCGAATCTGGGGTTGGGATGAACACTGAAGCTTTCTTT,CASESGVGMNTEAFF
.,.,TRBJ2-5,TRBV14,TGTGCCAGCAGCCAAGATCTCGAGACCCAGTACTTC,CASSQDLETQYF
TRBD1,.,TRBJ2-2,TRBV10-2,TGCGCCAGCAGACCCACAGGGGGACGCACCGGGGAGCTGTTTTTT,CASRPTGGRTGELFF
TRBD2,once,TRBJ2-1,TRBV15,TGTGCCACCAGCCCACCGGGGGAAAGCGGGGGTTACTCCTACAATGAGCAGTTCTTC,CATSPPGESGGYSYNEQFF
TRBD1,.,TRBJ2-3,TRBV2,TGTGCCAGCAGTCCACAGGGGACGTCCACAGATACGCAGTATTTT,CASSPQGTSTDTQYF
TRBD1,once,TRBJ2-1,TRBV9,TGTGCCAGCAGCGTAGGAGGGGGACAGGGGTGGAATGAGCAGTTCTTC,CASSVGGGQGWNEQFF
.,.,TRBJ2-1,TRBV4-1,TGCGCCAGCAGCCAAAAAGGGGAGTCCAATGAGCAGTTCTTC,CASSQKGESNEQFF
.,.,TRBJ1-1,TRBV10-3,TGTGCCATCAGCGACCCGACAGGGAACACTGAAGCTTTCTTT,CAISDPTGNTEAFF
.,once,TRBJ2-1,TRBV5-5,TGTGCCAGCAGCTTGCATTTATCCTCCTACAATGAGCAGTTCTTC,CASSLHLSSYNEQFF
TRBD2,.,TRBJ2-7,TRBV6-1,TGTGCCTCTACGAGGCTAGCGGGACTCGAGCAGTACTTC,CASTRLAGLEQYF